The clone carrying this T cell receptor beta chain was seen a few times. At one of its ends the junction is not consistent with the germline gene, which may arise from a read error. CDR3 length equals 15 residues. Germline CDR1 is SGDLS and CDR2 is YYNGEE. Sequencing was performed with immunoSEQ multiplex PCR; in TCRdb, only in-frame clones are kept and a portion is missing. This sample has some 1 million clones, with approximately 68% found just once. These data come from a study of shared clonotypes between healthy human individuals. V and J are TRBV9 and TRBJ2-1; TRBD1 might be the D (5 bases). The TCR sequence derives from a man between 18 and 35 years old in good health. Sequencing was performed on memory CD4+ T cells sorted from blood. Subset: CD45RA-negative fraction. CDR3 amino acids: CASSVARGSHNEQFF. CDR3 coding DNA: TGTGCCAGCAGCGTAGCAAGGGGCTCCCACAATGAGCAGTTCTTC.